This passage covers 6 T cell receptor beta chains from one sample sequenced in a study of blood T cell repertoires in COVID-19. Here immunoSEQ multiplex PCR was the method, and the copy in TCRdb shows in-frame clones only, minus some. This sample has 250,000 to 350,000 clones; about 82% occur once, and the top ten carry under 2%. What was sequenced was peripheral blood. Every receptor here comes from a woman aged 45-59 years with acute or convalescent COVID-19.

This clone was seen a few times. This sequence joins TRBV2 and TRBJ2-1; D may be TRBD2 (5 bases). Germline V gene sequence: CDR1 SNHLY, CDR2 FYNNEI. The CDR3 contains 16 residues. The V end lost 4 bases, the J end lost 6 bases, and 19 bases lay between the germline ends. The CDR3 nucleotides read TGTGCCAGCAGTGGCGGTTCGTGGGAGAAAGGCAATGAGCAGTTCTTC. Translated: CASSGGSWEKGNEQFF.

The V gene is TRBV3-1 (or the pseudogene TRBV3-2), the J gene TRBJ1-3; D unclear. The V gene's germline CDR1 is LGHDT and CDR2 YNNKEL (reference sequence). The V and J ends lost 1 base and 4 bases respectively, with 8 bases between them. The length of the CDR3 is 14 residues. Here the CDR3 DNA reads TGTGCCAGCAGCCAAGCGCAGGTCGGAAACACCATATATTTT. Translation: CASSQAQVGNTIYF.

The V and J genes are TRBV27 and TRBJ1-1; TRBD1 is a possible D gene (6 bases). Germline V gives CDR1 MNHEY, CDR2 SMNVEV (reference sequence). Trimming cost V 3 bases and J 5 bases, with 10 bases left between them. CDR3 length: 13 amino acids. CDR3 coding DNA: TGTGCCAGCAGTTTGGGGAGGGGGACTGAAGCTTTCTTT. Residues: CASSLGRGTEAFF.

This rearrangement joins TRBV7-8 to TRBJ1-2; D uncertain. The CDR3 consists of 12 residues. V was shortened by 2 bases and J by 7 bases, with 8 bases between the two germline ends. Germline V gene data show CDR1 as SGHVS and CDR2 as FQNEAQ. The CDR3 bases are TGTGCCAGCAGCTTAAACTCCCTTGGCTACACCTTC. This translates into CASSLNSLGYTF.

The CDR3 reads CASRDLYRAQHFNEQFF. The CDR3 bases are TGTGCCAGCAGGGACCTCTACAGGGCTCAACATTTCAATGAGCAGTTCTTC. The chain joins TRBV28 to TRBJ2-1; D may be TRBD1 (6 bases). The CDR3 extends over 17 amino acids. Trimming removed 6 bases from V and 6 bases from J, with 24 bases in between. Germline V gene sequence: CDR1 MDHEN, CDR2 SYDVKM. The full variable domain, with the rest looked up from reference TRBV28 and TRBJ2-1, is DVKVTQSSRYLVKRTGEKVFLECVQDMDHENMFWYRQDPGLGLRLIYFSYDVKMKEKGDIPEGYSVSREKKERFSLILESASTNQTSMYLCASRDLYRAQHFNEQFFGPGTRLTVL.

This clone was observed a single time. This chain connects TRBV7-8 to TRBJ2-7; 8 bases are a match to TRBD1. Germline assignment: CDR1 SGHVS and CDR2 FQNEAQ. The CDR3 has 14 residues. The J segment lost 3 bases and the V segment lost 7 bases, leaving 8 bases of the junction unmatched. As DNA, the CDR3 is TGTGCCAGCACCAGGACAGGGCCAGGCTACGAGCAGTACTTC. Translating gives CASTRTGPGYEQYF. Filled out from reference TRBV7-8 and TRBJ2-7, the complete variable domain reads GAGVSQSPRYKVAKRGQDVALRCDPISGHVSLFWYQQALGQGPEFLTYFQNEAQLDKSGLPSDRFFAERPEGSVSTLKIQRTQQEDSAVYLCASTRTGPGYEQYFGPGTRLTVT.